The 3 T cell receptor beta chains below come from one sample, sequenced in a study of T cells after yellow fever vaccination. MiXCR, applied by TCRdb to the 5' RACE reads, yields one record per CDR3 protein. The sample lists about 330,000 distinct CDR3 sequences; over 4% were seen once. The sequencing used PBMCs, collected 5 days after the yellow fever booster vaccination. The receptors were gathered from a young man who received the YFV17D yellow fever vaccine.

This clonotype appeared many times. The V gene is TRBV27, the J gene TRBJ1-6; unclear D gene. The V gene's germline CDR1 is MNHEY and CDR2 SMNVEV (reference sequence). The V gene lost 2 bases and the J gene lost 0 bases, with 17 bases spanning the gap. CDR3 length equals 19 residues. CDR3 region: CASSLEPPTLSSYNSPLHF. CDR3 nucleotide sequence: TGTGCCAGCAGTTTAGAACCCCCGACACTGAGCTCCTATAATTCACCCCTCCACTTT.

This clonotype was counted a few times. J is TRBJ1-1 and V is TRBV6-2 or TRBV6-3, with D maybe TRBD1 (5 bases). The CDR3 runs 15 residues. Germline CDR1 and CDR2: MNHEY and SVGEGT. Deletions cut 4 bases from V and 4 bases from J, with 16 bases between. CDR3 sequence (DNA): TGTGCCAGCAGTTCTGCGCAGGGCAGGTCCACTGAAGCTTTCTTT. Protein: CASSSAQGRSTEAFF.

This rearrangement joins TRBV19 to TRBJ2-7; 10 positions agree with TRBD2. V shed 3 bases and J 7 bases; nucleotides not matched to a gene: 9. Germline values: CDR1 LNHDA, CDR2 SQIVND (reference sequence). This CDR3 region has 15 residues. CDR3: CASSMSLAGVWEQYF. DNA for the CDR3: TGTGCCAGTAGTATGTCCCTAGCGGGGGTTTGGGAGCAGTACTTC.